This entry concerns a single T cell receptor beta chain. Deep-level assay runs were performed. Repertoires were generated with immunoSEQ multiplex PCR, while TCRdb's copy carries only in-frame clones and drops some. The sample holds approximately 510,000 clones, less than 85% seen once. These data originate in a study of shared clonotypes between healthy human individuals. V lost 4 bases and J lost 5, with 15 bases in between. The CDR3 runs to 14 residues. Germline lookup yields CDR1 SEHNR and CDR2 FQNEAQ (reference sequence). This receptor was identified in a middle-aged woman in good health. Some clones in this sample may be carry-over from other donors' samples. The genes are TRBV7-9 and TRBJ2-7; TRBD1 is a possible D gene (6 bases). The specimen sequenced was PBMCs. CDR3 sequence: CASSWTAKSDEQYF. CDR3 DNA: TGTGCCAGCAGCTGGACAGCAAAATCGGACGAGCAGTACTTC. Variable domain in full (rest from reference TRBV7-9 and TRBJ2-7): DTGVSQNPRHKITKRGQNVTFRCDPISEHNRLYWYRQTLGQGPEFLTYFQNEAQLEKSRLLSDRFSAERPKGSFSTLEIQRTEQGDSAMYLCASSWTAKSDEQYFGPGTRLTVT.